Each of the 16 T cell receptor beta chains below was sequenced from the same sample in a study of blood T cell repertoires in COVID-19. Some clones are missing from TCRdb's copy, which holds only in-frame ones; the method was immunoSEQ multiplex PCR. The table shows some 60,000 clones, with 90% occurring only once. Sequenced sample: peripheral blood. Receptors originate from a man in his forties with acute or convalescent COVID-19.

V usage is TRBV5-1 and J usage is TRBJ2-5; 10 bases map to TRBD1. V shed 10 bases, J shed 2 bases, and the junction held 2 bases outside the gene matches. This CDR3 spans 12 amino acids. Germline CDR1 SGHRS, CDR2 YFSETQ. CDR3 nucleotides: TGCGCCGGGGGACAGGGGCAAGAGACCCAGTACTTC. Translation: CAGGQGQETQYF.

The chain joins TRBV2 to TRBJ1-2; D may be TRBD1 (6 bases). The V end lost 5 bases, the J end lost 1 base, and 11 bases lay between the germline ends. This CDR3 is built from 14 residues. Germline V gene sequence: CDR1 SNHLY, CDR2 FYNNEI. This chain's CDR3 is CASSLDSLNYGYTF. DNA for the CDR3: TGTGCCAGCAGTTTGGACAGTCTTAACTATGGCTACACCTTC.

This sequence joins TRBV9 and TRBJ2-7, with 10 bases fitting TRBD2. Trimming cost V 4 bases and J 7 bases; bases outside gene matches: 14. The CDR3 sequence is 16 residues long. The germline CDR1 and CDR2 sequences are SGDLS and YYNGEE. For the CDR3, the DNA is TGTGCCAGCAGCTCCGCCCCAGCGGGAGGGCCGAGGGAGCAGTACTTC. Its protein is CASSSAPAGGPREQYF.

The chain links TRBV12-3 or TRBV12-4 to TRBJ1-1; 8 bases are shared with TRBD1. Trimming at V came to 4 bases and at J to 11 bases, leaving 9 bases not matched to a gene. The CDR3 spans 13 residues. This chain's CDR3 is CASSYYSTGVAFF. In nucleotides, the CDR3 is TGTGCCAGCAGTTATTACTCGACAGGGGTTGCTTTCTTT.

The V gene is TRBV5-1, the J gene TRBJ2-5; TRBD1 aligns across 7 bases. The CDR3 runs 15 residues. V was clipped by 4 bases and J by 1 base; unmatched bases: 7. Germline V gene lookup returns CDR1 SGHRS and CDR2 YFSETQ. CDR3 nucleotide sequence: TGCGCCAGCAGCCCCGGGACAGCCTTCCAAGAGACCCAGTACTTC. Its protein product is CASSPGTAFQETQYF.

This sequence joins TRBV4-3 and TRBJ1-1; possible D gene TRBD1, 6 bases. The germline gives CDR1 LGHNA, CDR2 YSLEER. Trimming stripped 0 bases from V and 7 bases from J, with 9 bases between. The CDR3 contains 13 residues. The CDR3 loop is CASSQDRDIEAFF. The CDR3 bases are TGCGCCAGCAGCCAAGATAGGGACATTGAAGCTTTCTTT.

This clone showed up just once. This chain joins TRBV14 and TRBJ2-7, with TRBD2 matching 9 bases. From germline, CDR1 is SGHDN and CDR2 FVKESK. This CDR3 region has 15 residues. V dropped 1 base and J dropped 3; count of bases not matched to a gene: 4. CDR3 sequence: CASSQGPSGNYEQYF. The CDR3 DNA reads as TGTGCCAGCAGCCAAGGGCCTAGCGGGAACTACGAGCAGTACTTC.

The chain is built from TRBV10-3 and TRBJ2-1; 11 nucleotides match TRBD2. The trim removed 6 bases at V and 1 base at J, leaving 14 bases unmatched. Per the germline V gene, CDR1 is ENHRY and CDR2 is SYGVKD. The CDR3 has 19 residues. The CDR3, as DNA: TGTGCCATCAGCCTACCGCCCCCGACTAGCGGGACTTCCTACAATGAGCAGTTCTTC. This sequence encodes CAISLPPPTSGTSYNEQFF.

CDR3 protein: CATSDSFTGTQPQHF. In nucleotides, the CDR3 is TGTGCCACCAGTGATTCCTTCACAGGAACACAGCCCCAGCATTTT. The chain carries TRBV24-1 and TRBJ1-5, with D possibly matching TRBD1 (5 bases). Germline V CDR1 and CDR2: KGHDR, SFDVKD. Trimming took off 2 bases at V and 7 bases at J, with 14 bases between the two ends. The CDR3 is 15 amino acids.

The CDR3, as DNA: TGTGCCAGCAGCCAAGACGGAACAGCGAACACTGAAGCTTTCTTT. This translates into CASSQDGTANTEAFF. The chain uses TRBV4-2 and TRBJ1-1; D ambiguous. This CDR3 spans 15 amino acids. Trimming cost V 0 bases and J 1 base, with 9 bases left between them. Per germline, CDR1 LGHNA and CDR2 YNFKEQ.

The V call is TRBV4-1, the J call TRBJ2-7, with TRBD2 matching over 8 bases. The ends lost 0 bases at V and 0 bases at J; junction bases unmatched: 4. This CDR3 is built from 16 residues. Germline CDR1 is MGHRA and CDR2 is YSYEKL. The CDR3 DNA sequence: TGCGCCAGCAGCCAAGATATAGCGGGAAGCTCCTACGAGCAGTACTTC. It encodes CASSQDIAGSSYEQYF.

The chain employs TRBV6-6 and TRBJ1-5; TRBD1 matches 7 bases. The CDR3 is 14 residues long. V shed 8 bases and J 0 bases; nucleotides not matched to a gene: 4. Germline V gives CDR1 MNHNY, CDR2 SVGAGI (reference sequence). The CDR3 region has the DNA TGTGCCAGCTGGGGACAGCATAGCAATCAGCCCCAGCATTTT. This gives the protein CASWGQHSNQPQHF.

V gene TRBV6-6 combines with J gene TRBJ2-7; D possibly corresponds to TRBD1 (6 bases). Between the trimmed V and J ends, which lost 4 bases and 7 bases, there was a span of 11 bases. The CDR3 contains 12 residues. In germline, CDR1 is MNHNY, CDR2 SVGAGI (reference sequence). For the CDR3, the DNA is TGTGCCAGCAGTTTCCGGCAGGGGGAGCAGTACTTC. Its translation is CASSFRQGEQYF.

This sequence joins TRBV11-2 and TRBJ2-5; 13 nucleotides line up with TRBD2. V shed 5 bases and J 6 bases; nucleotides not matched to a gene: 6. CDR1 and CDR2 from the germline V gene are SGHAT and FQNNGV. The CDR3 loop spans 15 amino acids. The chain's CDR3 is CASSLGLAGAKTQYF. The CDR3 DNA follows: TGTGCCAGCAGCCTCGGACTAGCGGGAGCCAAGACCCAGTACTTC. The whole variable domain, remainder taken from reference TRBV11-2 and TRBJ2-5, is EAGVAQSPRYKIIEKRQSVAFWCNPISGHATLYWYQQILGQGPKLLIQFQNNGVVDDSQLPKDRFSAERLKGVDSTLKIQPAKLEDSAVYLCASSLGLAGAKTQYFGPGTRLLVL.

This chain connects TRBV7-8 to TRBJ2-7, with TRBD2 matching over 10 bases. This CDR3 has 15 residues. CDR1 is SGHVS and CDR2 is FQNEAQ in the germline V gene. V was pared by 1 base and J by 3 bases, with 3 bases of the junction left unmatched. CDR3 residues: CASSLVLAGYYEQYF. Written as DNA, the CDR3 is TGTGCCAGCAGCTTAGTACTAGCGGGATACTACGAGCAGTACTTC. The variable domain in full, completed from reference TRBV7-8 and TRBJ2-7, reads GAGVSQSPRYKVAKRGQDVALRCDPISGHVSLFWYQQALGQGPEFLTYFQNEAQLDKSGLPSDRFFAERPEGSVSTLKIQRTQQEDSAVYLCASSLVLAGYYEQYFGPGTRLTVT.

The V gene is TRBV18, the J gene TRBJ1-1; TRBD1 matches 7 bases. The germline V gene encodes CDR1 KGHSH and CDR2 LQKENI. V shed 3 bases and J 3 bases; nucleotides not matched to a gene: 7. The CDR3 sequence is 15 residues long. Here the CDR3 reads CASSPTTGRDTEAFF. The CDR3 DNA is TGTGCCAGCTCACCCACGACAGGGCGAGACACTGAAGCTTTCTTT.